Given below is one T cell receptor beta chain in context. The source of the sample is a study of blood T cell repertoires in COVID-19. Sequenced by immunoSEQ multiplex PCR; TCRdb stores in-frame clones only, minus some. The data contain about 240,000 clones, more than 80% of them singletons. There are 16 residues in the CDR3. Trimming left V 1 base short and J 7 bases short, with 17 bases between. Germline V gene data show CDR1 as MNHNS and CDR2 as SASEGT. The material sequenced was peripheral blood. The chain recombines TRBV6-1 with TRBJ1-5, with TRBD1 as a possible D gene (6 bases). This clonotype was sampled from a human donor in a cohort sampled during active COVID-19. The CDR3 loop is CASSEGSRGSGQPQHF. In DNA, the CDR3 is TGTGCCAGCAGTGAAGGGAGCAGGGGATCAGGACAGCCCCAGCATTTT.